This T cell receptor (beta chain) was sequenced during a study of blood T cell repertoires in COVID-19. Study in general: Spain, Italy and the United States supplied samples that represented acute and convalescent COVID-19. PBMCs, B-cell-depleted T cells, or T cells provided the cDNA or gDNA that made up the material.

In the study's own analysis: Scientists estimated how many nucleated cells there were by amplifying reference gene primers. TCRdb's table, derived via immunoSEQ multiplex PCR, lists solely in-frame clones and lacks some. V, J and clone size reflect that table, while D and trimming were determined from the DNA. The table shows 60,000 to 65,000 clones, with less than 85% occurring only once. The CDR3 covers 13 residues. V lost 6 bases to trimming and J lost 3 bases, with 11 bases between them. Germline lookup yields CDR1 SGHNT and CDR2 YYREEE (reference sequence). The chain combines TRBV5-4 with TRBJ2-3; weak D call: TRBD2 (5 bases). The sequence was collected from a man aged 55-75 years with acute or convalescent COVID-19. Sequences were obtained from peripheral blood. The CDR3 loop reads CASTFGGTDTQYF. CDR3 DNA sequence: TGTGCCAGCACCTTTGGCGGGACAGATACGCAGTATTTT.